The text below deals with one T cell receptor (beta chain). In the original processing: Scientists estimated how many nucleated cells there were by amplifying reference gene primers. The data were produced by immunoSEQ multiplex PCR, yet TCRdb's version contains in-frame clones alone and is incomplete. Clone size and V and J calls were adopted from that table, with D and trimming inferred from the DNA. Of some 130,000 clones in the sample, roughly nine tenths were seen once. The data originate from a study of blood T cell repertoires in COVID-19. The overall study: Spain, Italy and the United States supplied samples that represented acute and convalescent COVID-19. T cells, B-cell-depleted T cells, or PBMCs supplied cDNA or gDNA.

Germline lookup yields CDR1 PRHDT and CDR2 FYEKMQ (reference sequence). The length of the CDR3 is 17 residues. V lost 2 bases to trimming and J lost 3 bases; unmatched junction nucleotides: 7. The TCR originated in a man over 45 with active COVID-19. Material for sequencing was peripheral blood. The chain has TRBV13 and TRBJ1-3, with 10 positions matching TRBD1. This CDR3 reads CASSLRGQGKNGNTIYF. DNA of the CDR3: TGTGCCAGCAGCTTACGGGGACAGGGGAAAAATGGAAACACCATATATTTT.